The present T cell receptor beta chain was sequenced within a study of T cells in Graves' hyperthyroidism and ophthalmopathy. It was RNA transcripts that yielded the amplified TCR beta CDR3 regions. TCR CDR3 underwent first-round RT-PCR with the HTBI primer set. TCRdb re-derived calls from the multiplex PCR reads in MiXCR, one entry per CDR3 protein. The sample records 250,000 to 300,000 distinct CDR3 sequences, over 15% being singletons. This CDR3 has 21 amino acids. Trimming left V 5 bases short and J 2 bases short, with 31 bases between. Germline loops: CDR1 MNHEY, CDR2 SVGEGT. The sequence came from a woman aged 55 to 70 with Graves' ophthalmopathy. The sample taken for sequencing was blood. This sequence joins TRBV6-2 or TRBV6-3 and TRBJ1-5; tentative D call: TRBD1 (6 bases). The CDR3 is CASSPGTPFTPSGAGNQPQHF. Here the CDR3 DNA reads TGTGCCAGCAGTCCAGGAACTCCATTCACCCCGTCAGGGGCTGGCAATCAGCCCCAGCATTTT.